This T cell receptor (beta chain) was retrieved from a study of blood T cell repertoires in COVID-19 (dated by TCRdb to the early 2020s). Notes on the research overall: The collaborator samples originated in the United States, Italy and Spain and spanned the acute and convalescent phases of COVID-19. The material from the prospective study consisted of cDNA or gDNA derived from T cells, B-cell-depleted T cells, or PBMCs. The dataset comprised deeply sampled blood TCRbeta repertoires from subjects exposed to, actively infected with, or recovered from COVID-19. The repertoires were released in a freely available public database intended as a resource for research on the immune response to SARS-CoV-2. The samples were drawn from the first 160 participants of the ongoing ImmuneRACE study and from more than 1,000 subjects provided by 6 global collaborators. Sample metadata almost always included a de-identified subject ID, COVID-19 status, age in years and sex. Where available, HLA class I and class II types were taken from metadata supplied by the sample provider and were not determined by assay-based typing.

Regarding this clone: It has no known antigen specificity. It has no much larger one-base neighbor in the sample; base qualities were not kept.

The full study reports these points: Clinical and demographic metadata were provided uncurated, with the amount varying by source and participant.

The CDR3 has 13 amino acids, counting the end cysteine and phenylalanine. Only the CDR3 DNA stays, 39 bases, in frame from base 1. Trimming at the junction amounts to 5 bases on V and 8 bases on J, and the germline ends lie 15 bases apart. The germline V gene provides CDR1 SGHVS and CDR2 FQNEAQ. The immunoSEQ Assay, a bias-controlled multiplex PCR, was used to amplify TCRbeta CDR3 regions from genomic DNA. In the authors' own workflow: Nucleated cell counts per sample were estimated from amplification of reference gene primers within the assay. Sequence reads were collapsed and filtered to measure the absolute abundance of every unique TCRbeta CDR3 rearrangement. For each sample, productive Simpson clonality was calculated by taking the square root of Simpson's diversity index across productive rearrangements. TCRdb re-hosts the immuneACCESS table, in-frame sequences only. Its copies lack some clones; in the studies checked, an unresolved V gene accounts for under half of them, and the cause for the rest is not known. That table is the source of V, J and clone size, and D and trimming were worked out from the DNA. Present in this sample are fewer than 300,000 clones, approximately 86% of which were seen just once. The ten largest clones take up 9% to 9.5% of the sample.

Collaborating institutions collected whole blood in K2EDTA tubes following their own protocols. For TCRbeta analysis, collaborators shipped samples as frozen whole blood, isolated PBMCs, or DNA extracted from either of those sample types. Recombination connected TRBV7-8 to TRBJ1-2, with the D gene not confidently named. The sequenced sample consisted of peripheral blood. The receptor's source is a young man with active or convalescent COVID-19. The DNA sequence follows: TGTGCCAGCAGCGCCTACAGAGGAGGAGGCTACACCTTC. The encoded protein is CASSAYRGGGYTF.